The entry below describes one T cell receptor (beta chain). Its antigen is unknown. The germline gives CDR1 SEHNR, CDR2 FQNEAQ (reference sequence). CDR3 length: 14 amino acids. V lost 1 base, J lost 10 bases, and 7 bases stayed unmatched. Produced via immunoSEQ multiplex PCR; TCRdb's table is partial and in-frame only. The repertoire has fewer than 3 million clones, under 95% of them found once; the top ten carry 0.37%. This specimen belongs to a study of shared clonotypes between healthy human individuals. Whole-study context: Donor composition was two women and a few men, aged 18 to 49. Study-wide points: Some naive CD4 clonotypes, roughly 4.5%, turned up in common across a few donors.

The clonotype originates from a man younger than 35 in good health. Some clones in this sample may be carry-over from other donors' samples. Sequenced material: naive CD4+ T cells from PBMCs. Subset given: CD45RA+ positively selected. The gene calls are TRBV7-9 and TRBJ2-1, with 7 bases matching TRBD2. The CDR3 loop reads CASSLVGTTGEQFF. CDR3 nucleotides: TGTGCCAGCAGCTTAGTAGGGACTACCGGCGAGCAGTTCTTC.